This TCR beta chain was identified in a study of beta chain features in type 1 diabetes. As for the study in general: In all, 85 million to 130 million sorted cells from all samples were analyzed. Overall study findings and caveats: Using cDNA template may skew counts toward highly expressing activated cells.

Heparinised blood was drawn once per donor, averaging about 116 mL. The authors reverse transcribed all of the isolated RNA, so sequencing captured expressed TCRB transcripts. The protocol was immunoSEQ multiplex PCR, while the TCRdb copy is restricted to in-frame clones and leaves out a portion. This table holds about 370,000 clones, over 13% found once. This clone came up a few times. Antigen: not known. V was shortened by 3 bases and J by 0 bases, with 12 bases between the two germline ends. The CDR3 runs 15 residues. The germline gives CDR1 MNHEY, CDR2 SMNVEV (reference sequence). This chain joins TRBV27 and TRBJ2-7; TRBD2 is a possible D gene (6 bases). Sequencing was performed on naive CD4+ T cells from blood. The TCR sequence derives from a woman in her late teens or twenties in good health. This CDR3 reads CASSLEAGSSYEQYF. DNA for the CDR3: TGTGCCAGCAGTTTGGAGGCGGGGAGCTCCTACGAGCAGTACTTC.